A single count supports the clone carrying this T cell receptor beta chain. The sample contains more than one DNA sequence encoding this CDR3. This sample is drawn from a study of T cell responses to AZD1222 COVID-19 vaccine. The assay was immunoSEQ multiplex PCR, and TCRdb's table has in-frame clones only and misses some. The data hold some 96,000 clones, with about 88% observed a single time. Germline V gene data show CDR1 as SGDLS and CDR2 as YYNGEE. Trimming took 4 bases from V and 3 from J, leaving 10 bases between them. CDR3 length: 13 residues. This chain links TRBV9 with TRBJ2-5; no clear D gene. Specimen: peripheral blood, collected on day 0 of AZD1222 vaccination. The receptor was isolated from an adult in good health. The CDR3 protein is CASSLTREETQYF. CDR3 nucleotide sequence: TGTGCCAGCAGCCTGACTCGGGAAGAGACCCAGTACTTC.